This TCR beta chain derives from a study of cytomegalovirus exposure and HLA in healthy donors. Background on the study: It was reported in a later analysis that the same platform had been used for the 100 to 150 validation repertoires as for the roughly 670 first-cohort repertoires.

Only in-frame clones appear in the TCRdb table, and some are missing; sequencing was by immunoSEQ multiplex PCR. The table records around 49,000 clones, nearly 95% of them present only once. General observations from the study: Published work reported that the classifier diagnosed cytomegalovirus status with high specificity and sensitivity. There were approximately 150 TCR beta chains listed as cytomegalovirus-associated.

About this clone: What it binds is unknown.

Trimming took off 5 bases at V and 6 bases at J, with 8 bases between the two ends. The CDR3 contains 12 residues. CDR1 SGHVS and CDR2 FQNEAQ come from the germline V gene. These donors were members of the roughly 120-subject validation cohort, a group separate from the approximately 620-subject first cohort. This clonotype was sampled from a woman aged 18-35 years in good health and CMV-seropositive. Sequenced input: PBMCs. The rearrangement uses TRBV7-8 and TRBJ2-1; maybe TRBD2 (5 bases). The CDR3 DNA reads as TGTGCCAGCAGCGAGGGATTCAATGAGCAGTTCTTC. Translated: CASSEGFNEQFF.